A single sample gave rise to the 8 T cell receptor beta chains below, sequenced in a study of T cells after yellow fever vaccination (dated by TCRdb to the late 2010s). The library was built by means of 5' RACE. The run used an Illumina HiSeq 2500. The public reads were run again by TCRdb, first through fastp at Q25 and then through MiXCR, and only productive beta chains were kept. Every CDR3 protein is listed once, alongside the most common genes and DNA of its rows. The sample records over 110,000 distinct CDR3 sequences, about 7.7% of which are singletons. Together, the top ten hold less than 0.95% of the sample. This specimen's treatment or condition label, interpreted: live attenuated yellow fever vaccine strain. Sequencing was performed on CD4+ T cells sorted from PBMCs, taken 5 days after the yellow fever booster vaccination. The receptors derive from a man aged 25-45 years who received the YFV17D yellow fever vaccine.

This clonotype was detected many times. The chain couples TRBV12-3 or TRBV12-4 to TRBJ2-3; TRBD2 matches at 9 bases. With 5 bases clipped from V and 9 bases from J, the junction kept 3 bases outside the gene matches. This CDR3 is built from 12 residues. CDR3 residues: CASSLSGRTQYF. CDR3 nucleotides: TGTGCCAGCAGTCTTAGCGGGAGAACGCAGTATTTT.

This clonotype was seen ten or more times. The CDR3 DNA is TGTGCCATCAGTGTACAAATCGGGAATAACAATGAGCAGTTCTTC. Translated: CAISVQIGNNNEQFF. The V and J genes are TRBV10-3 and TRBJ2-1; perhaps TRBD2 as D (5 bases). This CDR3 contains 15 residues. Germline-derived CDR1 and CDR2 are ENHRY and SYGVKD. V was pared by 4 bases and J by 5 bases, with 15 bases between.

This clonotype showed up many times. The chain recombines TRBV20-1 with TRBJ1-6; a possible D gene is TRBD1 (5 bases). Trimming took 5 bases from V and 2 from J, leaving 10 bases between them. Per the germline V gene, CDR1 is DFQATT and CDR2 is SNEGSKA (reference sequence). The length of the CDR3 is 14 residues. For the CDR3, the DNA is TGCAGTGCTGCCCGAGGGGCCTATAATTCACCCCTCCACTTT. Its translation: CSAARGAYNSPLHF.

This clonotype has a count of ten or more. The chain recombines TRBV30 with TRBJ2-1, with D possibly matching TRBD1 (5 bases). The CDR3 length is 11 residues. Per the germline V gene, CDR1 is GTSNPN and CDR2 is SVGIG (reference sequence). The V gene lost 5 bases and the J gene lost 9 bases, with 11 bases spanning the gap. CDR3 nucleotides: TGTGCCTGGGGACAATCCCCTGAGCAGTTCTTC. This gives the protein CAWGQSPEQFF.

This clonotype was detected ten times or more. The chain is built from TRBV5-1 and TRBJ2-5; D is uncertain. The CDR3 length is 14 residues. Trimming cost V 4 bases and J 1 base, with 11 bases left between them. CDR1 is SGHRS, CDR2 YFSETQ, per germline. CDR3 DNA: TGCGCCAGCAGCGTAAAGTCATCCCAAGAGACCCAGTACTTC. Residues: CASSVKSSQETQYF.

This clonotype was counted at least ten times. The chain recombines TRBV29-1 with TRBJ2-5; possibly TRBD1 or TRBD2 for D (6 bases each). CDR1 and CDR2 from the germline V gene are SQVTM and ANQGSEA. The CDR3 has 12 amino acids. Trimming stripped 5 bases from V and 4 bases from J, with 11 bases between. The CDR3 reads CSVYKGGETQYF. CDR3 nucleotides: TGCAGCGTTTACAAGGGGGGAGAGACCCAGTACTTC.

With regard to this clonotype: One base away lies a much larger clone, so this may be a sequencing read error. The chain uses TRBV12-3 or TRBV12-4 and TRBJ1-2; D call uncertain. V lost 5 bases and J 7 bases, leaving 14 bases between the germline ends. This CDR3 has 13 amino acids. CDR3 in amino acids: CASSDLSTSGYTF. CDR3 nucleotide sequence: TGTGCCAGCAGTGACCTAAGTACCTCTGGCTACACCTTC.

In its sample, this clonotype was seen many times. This chain joins TRBV19 and TRBJ1-2; the match to TRBD1 covers 9 bases. This CDR3 region has 12 residues. Germline V gene data show CDR1 as LNHDA and CDR2 as SQIVND (reference sequence). V shed 9 bases and J 4 bases; nucleotides not matched to a gene: 3. The CDR3 protein is CASRDRAYGYTF. The CDR3 DNA is TGTGCCAGCCGGGACAGGGCCTATGGCTACACCTTC.